This T cell receptor (beta chain) was sequenced during a study of beta chain features in type 1 diabetes. The whole isolated RNA underwent reverse transcription, so sequencing captured expressed TCRB transcripts. Reads averaged approximately 970,000 for stem cell-like memory T cell samples. Some clones are missing from TCRdb's copy, which holds only in-frame ones; the method was immunoSEQ multiplex PCR. The table has 90,000 to 110,000 clones, approximately 39% seen once. Study results and caveats: Across all four CD4+ subsets, people with type 1 diabetes showed modestly shorter TCRB CDR3s. Type 1 diabetes patients showed fewer insertions and more deletions at VDJ junctions. Comparison showed that naive, central memory and Treg TCRB repertoires appeared more similar among patients than among healthy donors.

The CDR3 has 15 residues. The germline V and J ends were trimmed by 1 base and 7 bases, with 16 bases remaining between them. Germline V gene data show CDR1 as SGHVS and CDR2 as FNYEAQ. Comment on this clone: Its antigen is currently unknown.

The J gene is TRBJ1-2, the V gene TRBV7-6; D is unresolved. Sequenced sample: stem cell memory CD4+ T cells from blood. The receptor was derived from a woman younger than 35 in good health. As DNA, the CDR3 is TGTGCCAGCAGCTTAGGTGGTGGAGATTCCGGTGGCTACACCTTC. It translates to CASSLGGGDSGGYTF. Filled out from reference TRBV7-6 and TRBJ1-2, the complete variable domain reads GAGVSQSPRYKVTKRGQDVALRCDPISGHVSLYWYRQALGQGPEFLTYFNYEAQQDKSGLPNDRFSAERPEGSISTLTIQRTEQRDSAMYRCASSLGGGDSGGYTFGSGTRLTVV.